Included here is one T cell receptor beta chain sequence, with context. This specimen belongs to a study of blood T cell repertoires in COVID-19. The overall study: Collection of acute and convalescent COVID-19 samples took place in the United States, Italy and Spain. From T cells, B-cell-depleted T cells, or PBMCs came the material, which was cDNA or gDNA.

Generated by immunoSEQ multiplex PCR, the TCRdb table keeps only in-frame clones and is missing some. The table records 240,000 or so clones, around 86% of them present only once. V was trimmed by 8 bases and J by 9 bases, leaving 11 bases between them. Germline V gene sequence: CDR1 MNHNY, CDR2 SVGAGI (reference sequence). The CDR3 length is 11 residues. Sequencing was done on a sample of peripheral blood. J is TRBJ1-5 and V is TRBV6-6; D is undetermined. This receptor was taken from a woman in her 70s with active or convalescent COVID-19. As DNA, the CDR3 is TGTGCCAGCTTCCGGGATCCGCCCCAGCATTTT. Its protein product is CASFRDPPQHF.